This TCR beta chain originates from a study of blood T cells in healthy people across ages. The V end lost 4 bases, the J end lost 3 bases, and 12 bases lay between the germline ends. The CDR3 runs 14 residues. Germline CDR1 reads SGHTA; CDR2 reads FQGNSA. Then a second PCR, running roughly 7 to 11 cycles, was carried out with a sample-barcoded 5' primer and a J-beta primer mix. TCRdb recomputed calls from the 5' RACE reads with MiXCR, one row per CDR3 protein. The repertoire holds 650,000 to 1,000,000 distinct CDR3 sequences, approximately 35% seen once, with 10% to 15% in the top ten. There are a few counts of this clonotype.

Sample: blood. This chain uses TRBV7-2 with TRBJ2-5; D is perhaps TRBD1 (6 bases). This TCR was sampled from a man younger than 30 in good health. The CDR3 nucleotides are TGTGCCAGCAGCTGCCCCAGGGGCGAAGAGACCCAGTACTTC. Its protein product is CASSCPRGEETQYF.